This entry describes one T cell receptor (beta chain). Its specificity is not known. This entry is derived from a study of cytomegalovirus exposure and HLA in healthy donors. General study results and limits: Most subjects' HLA-A and HLA-B alleles were reportedly predicted from TCR beta sequences.

The donors comprised healthy bone marrow donors. 60 Vbeta and 13 Jbeta primers were used in PCR. In the original processing: Unique TCR beta chains numbered roughly 83 million in a later analysis, with 10 million to 14 million shared. Libraries were prepared by immunoSEQ multiplex PCR; TCRdb keeps only in-frame clonotypes and omits some of them. Clone size and the V and J calls come from that table; the DNA yielded D and trimming. Found here are 100,000 to 150,000 clones, about 71% of them singletons; the top ten hold roughly 3%. J lost 8 bases, V lost 4 bases, and 4 bases had no gene match. The CDR3 is 14 amino acids. Germline-derived CDR1 and CDR2 are SGHRS and YFSETQ.

V gene TRBV5-1 combines with J gene TRBJ2-1; 12 positions match TRBD2. The sequence derives from a woman in her forties or fifties in good health and CMV-seronegative. Specimen: PBMCs. In DNA form, the CDR3 reads TGCGCCAGCAGCAAGGGACTAGCGGGCGATGAGCAGTTCTTC. Encoded protein: CASSKGLAGDEQFF. Complete variable domain (other parts from reference TRBV5-1 and TRBJ2-1): KAGVTQTPRYLIKTRGQQVTLSCSPISGHRSVSWYQQTPGQGLQFLFEYFSETQRNKGNFPGRFSGRQFSNSRSEMNVSTLELGDSALYLCASSKGLAGDEQFFGPGTRLTVL.